This entry features one T cell receptor (beta chain) sequence. The junction departs from the called germline gene at one end, perhaps through a read error. As handled by the study authors: Filtering differed because ImmunoSEQ produced junction-only sequences that carried no quality scores. Clones were read by immunoSEQ multiplex PCR, and TCRdb kept only the in-frame ones, dropping some. The D gene and trimming were derived from the DNA, and the V and J assignments and clone size from that table. The data contain a few million clones, more than 90% of them seen just once; the ten biggest clones take up over 0.12%. The CDR3 totals 9 residues. The germline gives CDR1 MNHEY, CDR2 SMNVEV (reference sequence). This record belongs to a study of shared clonotypes between healthy human individuals.

The receptor's source is a man aged 18 to 29 in good health. Sequenced material: naive CD4+ T cells sorted from blood. As for subset: CD45RA+ positively selected. This chain connects TRBV27 to TRBJ2-3; D is uncertain. The CDR3 sequence: CASKDTQYF. The CDR3 bases are TGTGCCAGCAAAGATACGCAGTATTTT.